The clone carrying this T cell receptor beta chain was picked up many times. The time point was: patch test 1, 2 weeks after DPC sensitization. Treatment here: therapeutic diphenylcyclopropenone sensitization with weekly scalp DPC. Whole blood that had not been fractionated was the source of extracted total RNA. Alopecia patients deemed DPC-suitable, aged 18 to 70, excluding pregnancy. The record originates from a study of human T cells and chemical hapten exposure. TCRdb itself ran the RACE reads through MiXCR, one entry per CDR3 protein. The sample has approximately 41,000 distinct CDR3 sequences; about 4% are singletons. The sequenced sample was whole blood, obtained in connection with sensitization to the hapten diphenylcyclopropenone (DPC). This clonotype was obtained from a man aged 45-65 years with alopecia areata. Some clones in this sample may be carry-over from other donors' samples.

The CDR3 DNA reads as TGTGCCAGCAGTTTCCGGCCTGCCGAAAACAATGAGCAGTTCTTC. It specifies CASSFRPAENNEQFF. The gene calls are TRBV27 and TRBJ2-1; D gene uncertain. Germline V gene lookup returns CDR1 MNHEY and CDR2 SMNVEV (reference sequence). Trimming pared 3 bases from V and 5 bases from J, leaving 14 bases between. The CDR3 spans 15 residues.